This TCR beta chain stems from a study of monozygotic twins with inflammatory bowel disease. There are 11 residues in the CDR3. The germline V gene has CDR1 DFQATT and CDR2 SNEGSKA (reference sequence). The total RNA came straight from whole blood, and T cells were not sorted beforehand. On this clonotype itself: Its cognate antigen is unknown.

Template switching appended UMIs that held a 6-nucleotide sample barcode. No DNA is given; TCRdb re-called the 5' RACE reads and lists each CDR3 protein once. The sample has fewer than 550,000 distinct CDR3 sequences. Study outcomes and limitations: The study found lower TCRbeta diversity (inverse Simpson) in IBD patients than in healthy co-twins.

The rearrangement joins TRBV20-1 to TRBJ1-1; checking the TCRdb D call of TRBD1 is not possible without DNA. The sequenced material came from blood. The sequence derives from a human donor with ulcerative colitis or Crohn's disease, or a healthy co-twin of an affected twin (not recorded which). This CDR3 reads CSAGGQTEAFF.